This T cell receptor beta chain was observed in a study of T cell changes during pregnancy in multiple sclerosis. V shed 4 bases and J 5 bases; nucleotides not matched to a gene: 4. The CDR3 sequence is 13 residues long. Germline V gene lookup returns CDR1 MGHDK and CDR2 SYGVNS. The assay was immunoSEQ multiplex PCR, and TCRdb's table has in-frame clones only and misses some. Found here are 40,000 or so clones, approximately 90% of them singletons; the top ten hold roughly 0.45%. The sequence was obtained from a female donor in good health, enrolled as a control in a pregnancy study. This rearrangement joins TRBV25-1 to TRBJ2-5, with 7 bases matching TRBD2. Sequences were derived from CD4+ T cells from peripheral blood mononuclear cells, sampled in the third trimester of pregnancy. CDR3 nucleotide sequence: TGTGCCAGCAGTGGAGCGGGAAGGGAGACCCAGTACTTC. Encoded protein: CASSGAGRETQYF. Drawing the rest from reference TRBV25-1 and TRBJ2-5, the complete variable domain is EADIYQTPRYLVIGTGKKITLECSQTMGHDKMYWYQQDPGMELHLIHYSYGVNSTEKGDLSSESTVSRIRTEHFPLTLESARPSHTSQYLCASSGAGRETQYFGPGTRLLVL.